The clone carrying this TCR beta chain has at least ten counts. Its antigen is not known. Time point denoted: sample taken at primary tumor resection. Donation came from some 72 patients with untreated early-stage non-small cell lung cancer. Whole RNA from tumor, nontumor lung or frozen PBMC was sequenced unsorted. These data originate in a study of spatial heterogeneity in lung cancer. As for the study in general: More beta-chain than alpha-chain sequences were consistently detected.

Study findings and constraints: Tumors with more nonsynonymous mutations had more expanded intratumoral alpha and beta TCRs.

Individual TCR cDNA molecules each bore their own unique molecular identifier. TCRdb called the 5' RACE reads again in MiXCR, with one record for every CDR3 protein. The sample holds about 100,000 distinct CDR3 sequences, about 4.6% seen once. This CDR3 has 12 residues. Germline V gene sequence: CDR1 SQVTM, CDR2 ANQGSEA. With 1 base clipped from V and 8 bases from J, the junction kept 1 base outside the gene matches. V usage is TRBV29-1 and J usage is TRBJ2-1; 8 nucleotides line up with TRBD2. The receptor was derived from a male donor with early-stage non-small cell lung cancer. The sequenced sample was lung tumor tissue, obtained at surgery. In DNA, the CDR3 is TGCAGCGTTGAAGGCGGGAGGTATGAGCAGTTCTTC. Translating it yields CSVEGGRYEQFF.